The 6 T cell receptor beta chains below all came from one sample that was sequenced in a study of blood T cell repertoires in COVID-19. The assay was immunoSEQ multiplex PCR, and TCRdb's table has in-frame clones only and misses some. Of approximately 97,000 clones detected, 65% to 85% appear once; the ten largest clones hold less than 4.5%. The specimen was peripheral blood. The receptor set was obtained from a man between 60 and 75 years old with acute or convalescent COVID-19.

The chain links TRBV4-2 to TRBJ2-2; maybe TRBD1 (5 bases). Trimming stripped 1 base from V and 0 bases from J, with 6 bases between. Germline CDR1 LGHNA, CDR2 YNFKEQ. CDR3 length: 15 residues. The CDR3 nucleotides read TGTGCCAGCAGCCAAGTACAGGCGAACACCGGGGAGCTGTTTTTT. Its translation: CASSQVQANTGELFF.

This clone was observed a few times. The chain joins TRBV10-2 to TRBJ2-1; 8 nucleotides agree with TRBD2. The CDR3 totals 15 residues. The V segment lost 4 bases and the J segment 4 bases; nucleotides outside the gene matches: 6. Per the germline V gene, CDR1 is WSHSY and CDR2 is SAAADI. The CDR3: CASSGLAGNYNEQFF. DNA for the CDR3: TGCGCCAGCAGTGGATTAGCGGGGAATTACAATGAGCAGTTCTTC.

The chain joins TRBV6-5 to TRBJ2-7, with D possibly TRBD1 on 6 matching bases. The germline V gene has CDR1 MNHEY and CDR2 SVGAGI. Trimming stripped 10 bases from V and 4 bases from J, with 14 bases between. The CDR3 runs to 12 residues. The CDR3 DNA follows: TGTGCCACCAAGGACAGAGAGTACGAGCAGTACTTC. It is translated as CATKDREYEQYF.

This chain links TRBV28 with TRBJ2-2; tentative D call: TRBD1 (5 bases). V gave up 6 bases and J gave up 2 bases, with 10 bases separating them. Per germline, CDR1 MDHEN and CDR2 SYDVKM. The length of the CDR3 is 14 residues. CDR3 DNA sequence: TGTGCCAGCAGGCGTACAGGAAACACCGGGGAGCTGTTTTTT. Translating it yields CASRRTGNTGELFF.

This chain connects TRBV7-8 to TRBJ2-2, with 7 bases fitting TRBD1. This CDR3 has 16 amino acids. V was pared by 0 bases and J by 5 bases, with 6 bases of the junction left unmatched. Germline V gene sequence: CDR1 SGHVS, CDR2 FQNEAQ. This chain's CDR3 is CASSLAPTGSTGELFF. CDR3 bases: TGTGCCAGCAGCTTAGCTCCGACAGGGAGTACCGGGGAGCTGTTTTTT.

V usage is TRBV28 and J usage is TRBJ1-1, with TRBD1 as a possible D gene (6 bases). Trimming cost V 6 bases and J 3 bases, with 14 bases left between them. There are 14 residues in the CDR3. Per the germline V gene, CDR1 is MDHEN and CDR2 is SYDVKM. For the CDR3, the DNA is TGTGCCAGCAGGGAACAGGGAAGAGACACTGAAGCTTTCTTT. It encodes CASREQGRDTEAFF. The complete variable domain, with remaining parts taken from reference TRBV28 and TRBJ1-1, reads DVKVTQSSRYLVKRTGEKVFLECVQDMDHENMFWYRQDPGLGLRLIYFSYDVKMKEKGDIPEGYSVSREKKERFSLILESASTNQTSMYLCASREQGRDTEAFFGQGTRLTVV.